This record concerns one TCR beta chain sequence. Its antigen is not known. This record comes from a study of beta chain features in type 1 diabetes. This CDR3 has 15 residues. The J segment lost 2 bases and the V segment lost 6 bases, leaving 8 bases of the junction unmatched. Per the germline V gene, CDR1 is SQVTM and CDR2 is ANQGSEA. Expressed TCRB transcripts got sequenced, as all isolated RNA was reverse transcribed. The data were produced by immunoSEQ multiplex PCR, yet TCRdb's version contains in-frame clones alone and is incomplete. The table includes 140,000 to 150,000 clones, 48% detected once. The study, taken as a whole, reports: Within each of all four CD4+ subsets, Type 1 diabetes patients had TCRB CDR3s that were moderately but significantly shorter. Patients' naive, central memory and regulatory TCRB repertoires appeared more alike than those of healthy donors. Equally in patients and controls, shorter templates might have been favored by PCR. High TCR expression in some cells could lead to their over-representation in cDNA sequencing.

The chain joins TRBV29-1 to TRBJ1-2, with 11 bases identical to TRBD1. The receptor comes from a man aged 18 to 29 in good health. Sequenced material: Tregs from blood. In DNA, the CDR3 is TGCAGCGTACAGGACAGGGGGCGCGCAAACTATGGCTACACCTTC. Translation gives CSVQDRGRANYGYTF.